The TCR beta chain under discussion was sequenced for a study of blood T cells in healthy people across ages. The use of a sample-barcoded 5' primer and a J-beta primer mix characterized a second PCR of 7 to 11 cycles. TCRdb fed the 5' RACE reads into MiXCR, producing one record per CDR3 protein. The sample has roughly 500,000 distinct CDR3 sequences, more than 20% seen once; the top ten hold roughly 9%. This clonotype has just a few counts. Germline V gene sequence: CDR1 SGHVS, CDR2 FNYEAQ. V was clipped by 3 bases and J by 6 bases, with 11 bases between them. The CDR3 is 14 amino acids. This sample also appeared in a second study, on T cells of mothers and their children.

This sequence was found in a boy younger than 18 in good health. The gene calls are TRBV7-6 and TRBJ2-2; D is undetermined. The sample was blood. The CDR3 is CASSFQSLPGELFF. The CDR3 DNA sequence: TGTGCCAGCAGCTTCCAAAGCCTTCCCGGGGAGCTGTTTTTT.